One and the same sample provided the 23 T cell receptor beta chains below, sequenced in a study of T cell responses to AZD1222 COVID-19 vaccine. Repertoires were generated with immunoSEQ multiplex PCR, while TCRdb's copy carries only in-frame clones and drops some. The sample has roughly 79,000 clones, around 92% seen once. The material was peripheral blood, obtained on day 0 of MenACWY control vaccination. The receptors were sampled from an adult in good health.

This clone was seen just once. The gene calls are TRBV13 and TRBJ1-4, with 7 bases aligning to TRBD1. The CDR3 covers 14 residues. Germline CDR1 PRHDT, CDR2 FYEKMQ (reference sequence). After removal of 7 bases from V and 2 bases from J, the junction contained 4 bases not matched to a gene. CDR3 sequence (DNA): TGTGCCAGCAACCGCAGGGGGACTAATGAAAAACTGTTTTTT. It yields the protein CASNRRGTNEKLFF.

The genes are TRBV2 and TRBJ1-6, with TRBD1 matching 8 bases. Germline CDR1 and CDR2: SNHLY and FYNNEI. The length of the CDR3 is 15 residues. V trimming: 8 bases; J trimming: 5 bases; junction bases outside the gene matches: 8. The CDR3 protein is CASLTGASDNSPLHF. As DNA, the CDR3 is TGTGCCAGCTTGACAGGGGCAAGCGATAATTCACCCCTCCACTTT.

This sequence joins TRBV19 and TRBJ2-1, with 7 bases fitting TRBD2. V lost 4 bases, J lost 5 bases, and 8 bases stayed unmatched. Germline values: CDR1 LNHDA, CDR2 SQIVND (reference sequence). The CDR3 has 15 amino acids. The CDR3, as DNA: TGTGCCAGTAGTAGAAGCGGGATAGGCGACAATGAGCAGTTCTTC. This gives the protein CASSRSGIGDNEQFF.

The chain carries TRBV28 and TRBJ1-1; the D is unclear. V was clipped by 4 bases and J by 3 bases, with 21 bases between them. CDR3 length: 17 amino acids. Germline assignment: CDR1 MDHEN and CDR2 SYDVKM. CDR3 nucleotides: TGTGCCAGCAGTTCGGCGAGGGTTAGGGTGGGGTACACTGAAGCTTTCTTT. It is translated as CASSSARVRVGYTEAFF.

This clone was observed once. The chain joins TRBV7-2 to TRBJ2-4; no firm D call. V was trimmed by 5 bases and J by 7 bases, leaving 6 bases between them. This CDR3 is built from 11 residues. CDR1 SGHTA and CDR2 FQGNSA come from the germline V gene. CDR3 amino acids: CASSANNIQYF. CDR3 in DNA: TGTGCCAGCAGCGCAAACAACATTCAGTACTTC. Together with reference TRBV7-2 and TRBJ2-4, the CDR3 gives the full variable domain: GAGVSQSPSNKVTEKGKDVELRCDPISGHTALYWYRQSLGQGLEFLIYFQGNSAPDKSGLPSDRFSAERTGGSVSTLTIQRTQQEDSAVYLCASSANNIQYFGAGTRLSVL.

The chain uses TRBV6-5 and TRBJ2-7; D may be TRBD1 (6 bases). Germline loops: CDR1 MNHEY, CDR2 SVGAGI. Trimming cost V 6 bases and J 5 bases, with 11 bases left between them. The CDR3 runs to 12 residues. The DNA of the CDR3 is TGTGCCAGCAGCATGACAGGCAACGAGCAGTACTTC. This encodes CASSMTGNEQYF.

The V call is TRBV27, the J call TRBJ2-7; D may be TRBD1 (6 bases). Per the germline V gene, CDR1 is MNHEY and CDR2 is SMNVEV (reference sequence). The CDR3 runs 12 residues. Trimming pared 7 bases from V and 3 bases from J, leaving 10 bases between. This chain's CDR3 is CASTDRFYEQYF. In nucleotides, the CDR3 is TGTGCCAGCACGGACAGATTCTACGAGCAGTACTTC.

The sample holds one count of this clone. The chain couples TRBV7-6 to TRBJ1-6; D is possibly TRBD1 (6 bases). The CDR3 consists of 15 residues. Germline lookup yields CDR1 SGHVS and CDR2 FNYEAQ. V lost 6 bases, J lost 4 bases, and 13 bases lay in between. In DNA, the CDR3 is TGTGCCAGCAGTCCAGGGGATTTATATAATTCACCCCTCCACTTT. Translation: CASSPGDLYNSPLHF.

This clone was recorded only once. The rearrangement links TRBV3-1 (or the pseudogene TRBV3-2) to TRBJ2-1; D may match TRBD1 or TRBD2 (5 bases each). This CDR3 comprises 17 residues. CDR1 is LGHDT and CDR2 is YNNKEL in the germline V gene (reference sequence). Trimming removed 11 bases from V and 4 bases from J, with 27 bases in between. The CDR3, as DNA: TGTGCCCGCACACTGCCACGCCGAGGGGACCGGTACAATGAGCAGTTCTTC. It codes for CARTLPRRGDRYNEQFF.

Only a few counts were recorded for this clone. This rearrangement joins TRBV4-3 to TRBJ2-1; no clear D gene. Germline CDR1 reads LGHNA; CDR2 reads YSLEER. This CDR3 has 15 residues. V lost 1 base, J lost 2 bases, and 9 bases lay in between. CDR3 bases: TGCGCCAGCAGCCAAGCCTGGTTCCCCTACAATGAGCAGTTCTTC. As protein: CASSQAWFPYNEQFF.

The chain has TRBV27 and TRBJ2-1; the D gene is possibly TRBD2 (6 bases). From germline, CDR1 is MNHEY and CDR2 SMNVEV (reference sequence). There are 15 residues in the CDR3. The V gene lost 5 bases and the J gene lost 3 bases, with 14 bases spanning the gap. The CDR3 region is CASSPRAGYYNEQFF. The CDR3 DNA sequence: TGTGCCAGCAGTCCACGAGCGGGCTACTACAATGAGCAGTTCTTC.

V is TRBV28 and J is TRBJ1-1; no reliable D call. Deletions cut 5 bases from V and 0 bases from J, with 7 bases between. The CDR3 covers 13 residues. Germline CDR1 reads MDHEN; CDR2 reads SYDVKM. The CDR3 reads CASSGPMNTEAFF. The CDR3 nucleotides are TGTGCCAGCAGTGGACCGATGAACACTGAAGCTTTCTTT.

This sequence joins TRBV15 and TRBJ2-1; TRBD2 matches 11 bases. The CDR3 is 15 residues long. Germline assignment: CDR1 LNHNV and CDR2 YYDKDF (reference sequence). V lost 4 bases, J lost 9 bases, and 8 bases stayed unmatched. As DNA, the CDR3 is TGTGCCACCAGCAAGGGGACTAGCGGTCGCCGTGAGCAGTTCTTC. It yields the protein CATSKGTSGRREQFF.

On this clone itself: The junction does not match germline at one end; this may be a read error. The chain joins TRBV28 to TRBJ1-2, with a possible D match to TRBD1 (5 bases). The germline CDR1 and CDR2 sequences are MDHEN and SYDVKM. CDR3 length: 14 amino acids. The CDR3 here is CASSLDSHGYGYIF. The CDR3 bases are TGTGCCAGCAGTTTAGACAGCCATGGCTATGGCTACATCTTC.

The genes are TRBV19 and TRBJ1-1; maybe TRBD1 (6 bases). With 6 bases removed from V and 5 bases from J, the gap between germline ends came to 22 bases. This CDR3 is built from 16 residues. Germline V gives CDR1 LNHDA, CDR2 SQIVND (reference sequence). The CDR3 bases are TGTGCCAGTAGCCTACCAGGGGCCATTAAGAGGACTGAAGCTTTCTTT. As protein: CASSLPGAIKRTEAFF.

The chain combines TRBV19 with TRBJ1-5, with a tentative D call TRBD1 (5 bases). Germline V gene lookup returns CDR1 LNHDA and CDR2 SQIVND (reference sequence). The CDR3 consists of 13 residues. With 7 bases removed from V and 4 bases from J, the gap between germline ends came to 11 bases. The CDR3 loop reads CASTKGINQPQHF. The CDR3, as DNA: TGTGCCAGTACAAAGGGGATTAATCAGCCCCAGCATTTT. Full variable domain (outside the CDR3, taken from reference TRBV19 and TRBJ1-5): DGGITQSPKYLFRKEGQNVTLSCEQNLNHDAMYWYRQDPGQGLRLIYYSQIVNDFQKGDIAEGYSVSREKKESFPLTVTSAQKNPTAFYLCASTKGINQPQHFGDGTRLSIL.

The chain has TRBV7-6 and TRBJ2-3, with D unclear. This CDR3 contains 15 residues. Per the germline V gene, CDR1 is SGHVS and CDR2 is FNYEAQ. Between the trimmed V and J ends, which lost 3 bases and 0 bases, there was a span of 10 bases. CDR3 sequence: CASSFGTGSTDTQYF. CDR3 DNA: TGTGCCAGCAGCTTTGGAACCGGGAGCACAGATACGCAGTATTTT.

J is TRBJ2-7 and V is TRBV7-2; D ambiguous. Per the germline V gene, CDR1 is SGHTA and CDR2 is FQGNSA. With 5 bases removed from V and 0 bases from J, the gap between germline ends came to 17 bases. CDR3 size: 16 residues. The CDR3 DNA is TGTGCCAGCAGCGATGACTTGGGCGGACCCTCCTACGAGCAGTACTTC. Protein sequence: CASSDDLGGPSYEQYF.

The chain recombines TRBV27 with TRBJ2-7; D is possibly TRBD1 (5 bases). This CDR3 is built from 14 residues. Trimming removed 6 bases at V and 2 bases at J, with 14 bases between. Germline CDR1 MNHEY, CDR2 SMNVEV (reference sequence). The CDR3 nucleotides are TGTGCCAGCAGGCCCCGCCCAGGGACCTACGAGCAGTACTTC. Its translation is CASRPRPGTYEQYF.

The chain has TRBV9 and TRBJ2-2; a weak D match, TRBD2 (6 bases). The germline V gene has CDR1 SGDLS and CDR2 YYNGEE. V lost 0 bases and J lost 4, with 16 bases in between. The CDR3 runs to 17 residues. The CDR3 sequence is CASSVERGGVATGELFF. The CDR3, as DNA: TGTGCCAGCAGCGTAGAAAGGGGCGGGGTGGCCACCGGGGAGCTGTTTTTT.

V and J are TRBV5-5 and TRBJ1-6; a weak D match, TRBD1 (6 bases). Trimming removed 4 bases at V and 3 bases at J, with 11 bases between. CDR1 SGHKS and CDR2 YYEKEE come from the germline V gene (reference sequence). The CDR3 contains 15 residues. The CDR3 loop is CASSKGGGYNSPLHF. CDR3 nucleotide sequence: TGTGCCAGCAGCAAAGGGGGGGGCTATAATTCACCCCTCCACTTT.

The CDR3 sequence is CASRPKPGSSTDTQYF. The DNA for the CDR3 is TGTGCCAGTAGACCCAAACCGGGATCTAGCACAGATACGCAGTATTTT. This chain joins TRBV19 and TRBJ2-3; weak D call: TRBD2 (5 bases). Germline lookup yields CDR1 LNHDA and CDR2 SQIVND (reference sequence). The CDR3 covers 16 residues. With 6 bases removed from V and 0 bases from J, the gap between germline ends came to 16 bases.

The rearrangement links TRBV25-1 to TRBJ2-3; D not certain. Per the germline V gene, CDR1 is MGHDK and CDR2 is SYGVNS. The CDR3 is 13 residues long. Trimming pared 5 bases from V and 4 bases from J, leaving 10 bases between. The CDR3 nucleotides are TGTGCCAGCAGTCCCCATCTGGCAGATACGCAGTATTTT. It translates to CASSPHLADTQYF.